This TCR beta chain was profiled in a study of T cells after yellow fever vaccination. A process of 5'RACE template switching, which added a universal primer site and UMIs, was used to make TCR cDNA. MiXCR, run by TCRdb on the 5' RACE reads, gives a single entry per CDR3 protein. Of some 500,000 distinct CDR3 sequences in the sample, roughly 13% were seen once. The germline CDR1 and CDR2 sequences are MGHDK and SYGVNS. V was cut by 1 base and J by 7 bases, with 20 bases left in between. The CDR3 contains 16 residues. On this clonotype: The antigen is undetermined.

General study points: Of the clonotypes, a small share occurred in both CD4 and CD8 compartments. Reappearance after the booster was observed for most primary-vaccination clones (roughly 95% CD4, about 90% CD8). Though it reached lower strength, the secondary response hit its peak faster, day 5 versus 15.

The V and J genes are TRBV25-1 and TRBJ2-7; D could derive from TRBD1 or TRBD2 (6 bases each). The source of this sequence is a young man who received the YFV17D yellow fever vaccine. Sequenced here: PBMCs, sampled on the day of the yellow fever booster vaccination. Here the CDR3 reads CASSEWGGGGLWEQYF. CDR3 nucleotide sequence: TGTGCCAGCAGTGAATGGGGAGGAGGGGGACTCTGGGAGCAGTACTTC.